The 17 T cell receptor beta chains listed next were all sequenced from one sample in a study of blood T cell repertoires in COVID-19. Method: immunoSEQ multiplex PCR; TCRdb's copy keeps in-frame clones and lacks some. The sample lists 110,000 to 150,000 clones; 65% to 85% were seen once. Material for sequencing was peripheral blood. The receptors here all came from a human donor in a cohort sampled during active COVID-19.

The chain links TRBV11-2 to TRBJ2-5; 8 positions agree with TRBD2. Germline values: CDR1 SGHAT, CDR2 FQNNGV. Germline trimming cut 3 bases from V and 7 bases from J; bases unmatched to any gene: 4. This CDR3 spans 13 amino acids. CDR3 nucleotides: TGTGCCAGCAGCTTGGGCGGGGGGCGGACCCAGTACTTC. Translated: CASSLGGGRTQYF.

This clone has just one count. The gene calls are TRBV14 and TRBJ2-7, with D unresolved. The V and J ends lost 2 bases and 2 bases respectively, with 16 bases between them. This CDR3 has 16 amino acids. CDR1 is SGHDN and CDR2 is FVKESK in the germline V gene. The CDR3 coding sequence is TGTGCCAGCAGCCAAACCTCCCCGGCAGGCACCTACGAGCAGTACTTC. Its translation: CASSQTSPAGTYEQYF.

Of note for this clone: The identical CDR3 is also encoded by other nucleotide sequences in the sample. This chain joins TRBV3-1 (or the pseudogene TRBV3-2) and TRBJ1-1; tentative D call: TRBD1 (5 bases). The CDR3 is 13 residues long. Germline V gene sequence: CDR1 LGHDT, CDR2 YNNKEL (reference sequence). V was trimmed by 1 base and J by 6 bases, leaving 9 bases between them. The CDR3 is CASSQGAGSEAFF. The CDR3 bases are TGTGCCAGCAGCCAAGGGGCAGGGTCTGAAGCTTTCTTT.

The genes are TRBV4-2 and TRBJ1-4; no clear D. This CDR3 is 16 amino acids long. Between the trimmed V and J ends, which lost 0 bases and 4 bases, there was a span of 12 bases. CDR1 and CDR2 (germline): LGHNA, YNFKEQ. In nucleotides, the CDR3 is TGTGCCAGCAGCCAAGATGTAACAGAAGGTAATGAAAAACTGTTTTTT. Amino acid sequence: CASSQDVTEGNEKLFF.

Of note for this clone: Since a much larger clone is just one base distant, this may be a read error. The V call is TRBV7-2, the J call TRBJ2-7; 8 bases map to TRBD1. V trimming: 6 bases; J trimming: 1 base; junction bases outside the gene matches: 2. The CDR3 contains 13 residues. Germline CDR1 reads SGHTA; CDR2 reads FQGNSA. The CDR3 loop reads CASRRTGSYEQYF. The CDR3, as DNA: TGTGCCAGCAGACGGACAGGGTCCTACGAGCAGTACTTC.

The rearrangement uses TRBV7-2 and TRBJ2-3, with TRBD2 matching over 8 bases. Germline V CDR1 and CDR2: SGHTA, FQGNSA. V lost 5 bases to trimming and J lost 5 bases; unmatched junction nucleotides: 15. The CDR3 covers 17 residues. The CDR3 sequence is CASSQSRGGHRVDTQYF. In DNA form, the CDR3 reads TGTGCCAGCAGCCAATCACGGGGGGGCCATCGAGTAGATACGCAGTATTTT.

V and J are TRBV7-9 and TRBJ2-5; tentatively, D is TRBD1 (6 bases). The ends were cut back, 3 bases at V and 2 bases at J, with 10 bases in the middle. Germline V CDR1 and CDR2: SEHNR, FQNEAQ (reference sequence). The CDR3 is 14 amino acids. CDR3: CASSLRTEQETQYF. The CDR3 coding sequence is TGTGCCAGCAGCTTGAGGACAGAACAAGAGACCCAGTACTTC.

J is TRBJ1-3 and V is TRBV27; 7 bases are a match to TRBD1. V lost 5 bases to trimming and J lost 0 bases; unmatched junction nucleotides: 4. The CDR3 contains 15 residues. Germline CDR1 reads MNHEY; CDR2 reads SMNVEV (reference sequence). CDR3 sequence (DNA): TGTGCCAGCAGTCGACAGGGAGACTCTGGAAACACCATATATTTT. Translating gives CASSRQGDSGNTIYF.

The V call is TRBV18, the J call TRBJ2-5, with 13 bases aligning to TRBD2. CDR3 size: 16 residues. Germline CDR1 and CDR2: KGHSH and LQKENI. V lost 4 bases and J lost 1; bases outside the gene matches: 3. The CDR3: CASSLGTSGVQETQYF. The CDR3 DNA sequence: TGTGCCAGCTCACTGGGGACTAGCGGGGTCCAAGAGACCCAGTACTTC.

This clone was detected only once. The V and J genes are TRBV5-8 and TRBJ2-1, with a weak D call TRBD2 (6 bases). V was clipped by 4 bases and J by 0 bases, with 14 bases between them. The CDR3 has 16 amino acids. The germline V gene has CDR1 SGHTS and CDR2 YDEGEE. The CDR3 protein is CASSPLALSSYNEQFF. In DNA form, the CDR3 reads TGTGCCAGCAGCCCTCTAGCGCTGAGCTCCTACAATGAGCAGTTCTTC.

The J gene is TRBJ2-2, the V gene TRBV3-1 (or the pseudogene TRBV3-2), with 8 nucleotides matching TRBD2. V trimming: 1 base; J trimming: 4 bases; junction bases outside the gene matches: 8. Germline V gene lookup returns CDR1 LGHDT and CDR2 YNNKEL (reference sequence). The CDR3 runs to 17 residues. The CDR3 reads CASSQASRGVGTGELFF. Here the CDR3 DNA reads TGTGCCAGCAGCCAAGCCTCGCGGGGGGTCGGCACCGGGGAGCTGTTTTTT.

The chain recombines TRBV29-1 with TRBJ1-1; D is undetermined. CDR1 and CDR2 from the germline V gene are SQVTM and ANQGSEA. This CDR3 is 12 amino acids long. V dropped 6 bases and J dropped 5 bases, with 13 bases sitting between them. CDR3: CSVSVGGTEAFF. In DNA, the CDR3 is TGCAGCGTCTCGGTGGGAGGTACTGAAGCTTTCTTT. Drawing the rest from reference TRBV29-1 and TRBJ1-1, the complete variable domain is SAVISQKPSRDICQRGTSLTIQCQVDSQVTMMFWYRQQPGQSLTLIATANQGSEATYESGFVIDKFPISRPNLTFSTLTVSNMSPEDSSIYLCSVSVGGTEAFFGQGTRLTVV.

The chain joins TRBV2 to TRBJ1-5; no clear D. The CDR3 covers 13 residues. Trimming left V 8 bases short and J 5 bases short, with 13 bases between. CDR1 SNHLY and CDR2 FYNNEI come from the germline V gene. For the CDR3, the DNA is TGTGCCAGCCGGGAACAGTTAGATCAGCCCCAGCATTTT. This encodes CASREQLDQPQHF.

The CDR3: CASSFTGDSPLHF. CDR3 in DNA: TGTGCCAGCAGTTTCACGGGAGATTCACCCCTCCACTTT. V usage is TRBV7-3 and J usage is TRBJ1-6; D is ambiguous. The CDR3 runs 13 residues. The V end was cut by 6 bases, the J end by 8 bases, with 11 bases between. Germline V gene lookup returns CDR1 SGHTA and CDR2 FQGTGA.

The chain carries TRBV18 and TRBJ2-5; possible D gene TRBD1, 6 bases. Trimming took 0 bases from V and 4 from J, leaving 15 bases between them. In germline, CDR1 is KGHSH, CDR2 LQKENI. CDR3 length: 16 residues. The CDR3, as DNA: TGTGCCAGCTCACCACCGTTCGGCCCCAGGGGAGAGACCCAGTACTTC. Translated, it gives CASSPPFGPRGETQYF.

This chain links TRBV6-5 with TRBJ2-1, with 8 positions matching TRBD1. In germline, CDR1 is MNHEY, CDR2 SVGAGI. V was pared by 8 bases and J by 6 bases, with 6 bases of the junction left unmatched. The CDR3 has 13 amino acids. The CDR3 here is CASRDRPINEQFF. CDR3 bases: TGTGCCAGCCGGGACAGGCCCATCAATGAGCAGTTCTTC.

This clone came up once. The chain couples TRBV9 to TRBJ2-7, with 12 nucleotides matching TRBD2. Germline values: CDR1 SGDLS, CDR2 YYNGEE. CDR3 length: 16 residues. J was trimmed by 6 bases and V by 4 bases; bases with no gene match: 11. In DNA, the CDR3 is TGTGCCAGCAGCCGGACTAGCGGGGCTGTCTTCGGCGAGCAGTACTTC. Encoded protein: CASSRTSGAVFGEQYF. Supplemented by reference TRBV9 and TRBJ2-7, the full variable domain reads DSGVTQTPKHLITATGQRVTLRCSPRSGDLSVYWYQQSLDQGLQFLIQYYNGEERAKGNILERFSAQQFPDLHSELNLSSLELGDSALYFCASSRTSGAVFGEQYFGPGTRLTVT.